A single sample is the source of the 6 T cell receptor beta chains below, sequenced in a study of blood T cell repertoires in COVID-19. Data came from immunoSEQ multiplex PCR; TCRdb stores just in-frame clones and leaves some out. The sample records around 46,000 clones, 75% to 90% being singletons. The sequenced material came from peripheral blood. The receptors originated from an elderly woman with COVID-19, enrolled during active disease.

The chain recombines TRBV2 with TRBJ1-1; D perhaps matches TRBD1 (6 bases). Germline values: CDR1 SNHLY, CDR2 FYNNEI. The CDR3 has 12 amino acids. V dropped 5 bases and J dropped 6 bases, with 10 bases sitting between them. CDR3 nucleotides: TGTGCCAGCAGTCGGAACAGGGCTGAAGCTTTCTTT. This encodes CASSRNRAEAFF. Full variable domain (missing parts from reference TRBV2 and TRBJ1-1): EPEVTQTPSHQVTQMGQEVILRCVPISNHLYFYWYRQILGQKVEFLVSFYNNEISEKSEIFDDQFSVERPDGSNFTLKIRSTKLEDSAMYFCASSRNRAEAFFGQGTRLTVV.

The V call is TRBV9, the J call TRBJ2-3, with 11 bases lining up with TRBD2. The CDR3 loop spans 17 amino acids. Germline V gives CDR1 SGDLS, CDR2 YYNGEE. The junction had 6 bases not matched to a gene; V was cut back by 0 bases and J by 3 bases. The CDR3 DNA reads TGTGCCAGCAGCGTAGGTAGCGGGGGGGCCCTAACAGATACGCAGTATTTT. It specifies CASSVGSGGALTDTQYF.

The chain combines TRBV6-1 with TRBJ1-4; perhaps TRBD1 as D (6 bases). Trimming took off 2 bases at V and 4 bases at J, with 11 bases between the two ends. The germline gives CDR1 MNHNS, CDR2 SASEGT. The CDR3 length is 15 residues. The CDR3 here is CASSEMQGLNEKLFF. The CDR3 DNA reads as TGTGCCAGCAGTGAAATGCAGGGGCTTAATGAAAAACTGTTTTTT.

The gene calls are TRBV28 and TRBJ1-5; unclear D gene. The V gene lost 9 bases and the J gene lost 3 bases, with 18 bases spanning the gap. The germline CDR1 and CDR2 sequences are MDHEN and SYDVKM. This CDR3 spans 15 amino acids. For the CDR3, the DNA is TGTGCCAGTAGCCCTGGGAGGTTGGACAATCAGCCCCAGCATTTT. It yields the protein CASSPGRLDNQPQHF.

This clone has just one count. The chain couples TRBV6-5 to TRBJ1-2; perhaps TRBD1 as D (6 bases). The germline CDR1 and CDR2 sequences are MNHEY and SVGAGI. The CDR3 extends over 13 amino acids. The CDR3 region is CAAGVTPNYGYTF. Written as DNA, the CDR3 is TGTGCTGCAGGGGTTACTCCTAACTATGGCTACACCTTC.

V is TRBV19 and J is TRBJ1-2, with 8 nucleotides matching TRBD1. V was pared by 3 bases and J by 8 bases, with 11 bases of the junction left unmatched. CDR3 length: 15 residues. CDR1 is LNHDA, CDR2 SQIVND, per germline (reference sequence). For the CDR3, the DNA is TGTGCCAGTAGTATGGGACAGGCCCTTACGGGGGGCTACACCTTC. Translation gives CASSMGQALTGGYTF.